A single sample is the source of the 28 T cell receptor beta chains below, sequenced in a study of Graves' ophthalmopathy and Graves' hyperthyroidism. The sequenced template was RNA, covering the TCR beta CDR3 region. A first-round RT-PCR used HTBI primers, followed by a second-round multiplex PCR. TCRdb recomputed calls from the multiplex PCR reads with MiXCR, one row per CDR3 protein. Among some 170,000 distinct CDR3 sequences listed, about two fifths were seen once. Sample: peripheral blood. The source is a man aged 25-40 years with Graves' ophthalmopathy.

This clonotype was seen at least ten times. This chain connects TRBV9 to TRBJ2-5, with 7 bases fitting TRBD2. V shed 3 bases and J 1 base; nucleotides not matched to a gene: 6. This CDR3 comprises 15 residues. In germline, CDR1 is SGDLS, CDR2 YYNGEE. The DNA for the CDR3 is TGTGCCAGCAGCGATGGGGGGGACCTCCAAGAGACCCAGTACTTC. Translating it yields CASSDGGDLQETQYF.

In its sample, this clonotype was seen many times. V is TRBV30 and J is TRBJ1-5; weak D call: TRBD1 (5 bases). The CDR3 contains 14 residues. V was clipped by 1 base and J by 4 bases, with 11 bases between them. Looked up from germline, CDR1 is GTSNPN and CDR2 is SVGIG (reference sequence). The CDR3, as DNA: TGTGCCTGGAGTGGTGTGACAGCTAATCAGCCCCAGCATTTT. It is translated as CAWSGVTANQPQHF.

This clonotype was picked up many times. The CDR3 is CASSLSSQGGYGYTF. DNA for the CDR3: TGTGCCAGCAGTTTGAGTAGTCAGGGCGGCTATGGCTACACCTTC. The chain couples TRBV12-3 or TRBV12-4 to TRBJ1-2; perhaps TRBD1 as D (5 bases). The V end was cut by 3 bases, the J end by 4 bases, with 15 bases between. The CDR3 covers 15 residues.

The V gene is TRBV2, the J gene TRBJ2-7; 12 bases map to TRBD2. The germline gives CDR1 SNHLY, CDR2 FYNNEI. Unmatched junction bases numbered 4, after V lost 6 bases and J lost 10 bases. The CDR3 contains 12 residues. The CDR3 sequence is CASRTSGSHQYF. CDR3 in DNA: TGTGCCAGCAGGACTAGCGGGAGTCATCAGTACTTC.

The chain combines TRBV5-1 with TRBJ1-2; D is ambiguous. The CDR3 has 14 amino acids. With 8 bases removed from V and 0 bases from J, the gap between germline ends came to 14 bases. The germline V gene has CDR1 SGHRS and CDR2 YFSETQ. The CDR3 protein is CASSLERPNYGYTF. The CDR3 DNA is TGCGCCAGTTCACTCGAACGGCCTAACTATGGCTACACCTTC.

This clonotype was counted at least ten times. V is TRBV20-1 and J is TRBJ2-7; no clear D. From germline, CDR1 is DFQATT and CDR2 SNEGSKA (reference sequence). This CDR3 is 13 amino acids long. V gave up 0 bases and J gave up 4 bases, with 10 bases separating them. For the CDR3, the DNA is TGCAGTGCTAGAGAATGGACCGGATACGAGCAGTACTTC. This translates into CSAREWTGYEQYF.

This clonotype was counted once. The chain joins TRBV6-2 or TRBV6-3 to TRBJ2-2, with 13 bases identical to TRBD2. V lost 5 bases to trimming and J lost 4 bases; unmatched junction nucleotides: 7. Germline lookup yields CDR1 MNHEY and CDR2 SVGEGT. This CDR3 spans 17 amino acids. Here the CDR3 reads CASSTPGLAGSTGELFF. Written as DNA, the CDR3 is TGTGCCAGCAGTACCCCGGGACTAGCGGGAAGCACCGGGGAGCTGTTTTTT.

This clonotype was detected many times. The chain links TRBV4-1 to TRBJ1-1, with 8 nucleotides matching TRBD1. The CDR3 spans 13 residues. V dropped 8 bases and J dropped 1; count of bases not matched to a gene: 3. In germline, CDR1 is MGHRA, CDR2 YSYEKL. The CDR3 region has the DNA TGCGCCAGCTCAGGACAGGGGAACACTGAAGCTTTCTTT. It encodes CASSGQGNTEAFF.

The gene calls are TRBV6-1 and TRBJ1-3, with D possibly being TRBD1 (6 bases). The germline V gene encodes CDR1 MNHNS and CDR2 SASEGT. V lost 11 bases, J lost 6 bases, and 14 bases lay in between. This CDR3 contains 12 residues. CDR3 bases: TGTGCCTCGGGGGCGAGTGAAAACACCATATATTTT. It encodes CASGASENTIYF.

This clonotype was counted at least ten times. This chain connects TRBV19 to TRBJ2-5; 13 nucleotides match TRBD2. This CDR3 contains 14 residues. Germline V lookup: CDR1 LNHDA, CDR2 SQIVND (reference sequence). V was pared by 9 bases and J by 5 bases, with 6 bases of the junction left unmatched. This CDR3 is CASRLAGGGETQYF. The CDR3 DNA follows: TGTGCCAGCAGACTAGCGGGAGGCGGGGAGACCCAGTACTTC.

This clonotype was recorded at least ten times. This sequence joins TRBV7-2 and TRBJ2-7; no clear D gene. The CDR3 is made up of 12 amino acids. Looked up from germline, CDR1 is SGHTA and CDR2 is FQGNSA. The V end was cut by 5 bases, the J end by 6 bases, with 11 bases between. As DNA, the CDR3 is TGTGCCAGCAGCCCCCTGGCCGGCGAGCAGTACTTC. This codes for CASSPLAGEQYF. The variable domain in full, with the rest retrieved from reference TRBV7-2 and TRBJ2-7, is GAGVSQSPSNKVTEKGKDVELRCDPISGHTALYWYRQSLGQGLEFLIYFQGNSAPDKSGLPSDRFSAERTGGSVSTLTIQRTQQEDSAVYLCASSPLAGEQYFGPGTRLTVT.

This clonotype was detected ten times or more. The chain links TRBV28 to TRBJ2-5; D possibly corresponds to TRBD1 (6 bases). Per germline, CDR1 MDHEN and CDR2 SYDVKM. V was shortened by 6 bases and J by 5 bases, with 16 bases between the two germline ends. This CDR3 is built from 14 residues. CDR3 region: CASSRPDSAETQYF. CDR3 DNA sequence: TGTGCCAGCAGCCGCCCGGACAGCGCCGAGACCCAGTACTTC.

There are many counts of this clonotype. The J gene is TRBJ2-6, the V gene TRBV19; tentative D call: TRBD1 (5 bases). Germline assignment: CDR1 LNHDA and CDR2 SQIVND (reference sequence). Trimming stripped 1 base from V and 0 bases from J, with 10 bases between. This CDR3 has 17 residues. CDR3 amino acids: CASSIGTQVSGANVLTF. The CDR3 DNA sequence: TGTGCCAGTAGTATAGGGACACAAGTCTCTGGGGCCAACGTCCTGACTTTC.

The sample holds many counts of this clonotype. This chain links TRBV19 with TRBJ1-3, with D unclear. Per germline, CDR1 LNHDA and CDR2 SQIVND (reference sequence). This CDR3 region has 11 residues. V lost 3 bases to trimming and J lost 7 bases, with 4 bases between them. In nucleotides, the CDR3 is TGTGCCAGTAGTATCTTGAACACCATATATTTT. Amino acid sequence: CASSILNTIYF.

The chain recombines TRBV13 with TRBJ1-1; D is perhaps TRBD1 (6 bases). Germline V gene lookup returns CDR1 PRHDT and CDR2 FYEKMQ (reference sequence). Trimming left V 5 bases short and J 5 bases short, with 15 bases between. The CDR3 is 14 residues long. The CDR3 is CASSSGGGGTEAFF. The CDR3 coding sequence is TGTGCCAGCAGCAGCGGAGGGGGGGGGACTGAAGCTTTCTTT. The variable domain in full, completed from reference TRBV13 and TRBJ1-1, reads AAGVIQSPRHLIKEKRETATLKCYPIPRHDTVYWYQQGPGQDPQFLISFYEKMQSDKGSIPDRFSAQQFSDYHSELNMSSLELGDSALYFCASSSGGGGTEAFFGQGTRLTVV.

This clonotype was detected ten times or more. V is TRBV11-2 and J is TRBJ2-7; 8 nucleotides match TRBD2. Germline CDR1 is SGHAT and CDR2 is FQNNGV. J gave up 2 bases and V 4 bases, and 13 bases lay outside the gene matches. The CDR3 has 17 residues. CDR3 DNA sequence: TGTGCCAGCAGCTCAAACTGGGCAAGCGGGGGAACCTACGAGCAGTACTTC. Residues: CASSSNWASGGTYEQYF.

The rearrangement uses TRBV12-3 or TRBV12-4 and TRBJ2-5; D may be TRBD2 (5 bases). CDR3 size: 16 residues. Trimming removed 0 bases from V and 1 base from J, with 12 bases in between. CDR3 region: CASSLAQGLIQETQYF. The CDR3 DNA reads as TGTGCCAGCAGTTTAGCGCAAGGACTCATCCAAGAGACCCAGTACTTC.

The chain employs TRBV28 and TRBJ2-4; possible D gene TRBD2, 5 bases. Trimming cost V 3 bases and J 5 bases, with 8 bases left between them. Germline values: CDR1 MDHEN, CDR2 SYDVKM. This CDR3 region has 13 residues. The CDR3 reads CASSFSSQNIQYF. The CDR3 nucleotides read TGTGCCAGCAGTTTTTCTAGCCAAAACATTCAGTACTTC. Combining the CDR3 with reference TRBV28 and TRBJ2-4 gives the whole variable domain DVKVTQSSRYLVKRTGEKVFLECVQDMDHENMFWYRQDPGLGLRLIYFSYDVKMKEKGDIPEGYSVSREKKERFSLILESASTNQTSMYLCASSFSSQNIQYFGAGTRLSVL.

Written as DNA, the CDR3 is TGTGCCAGCAGCCCAACGGACGGCTCCTACGAGCAGTACTTC. Translated, it gives CASSPTDGSYEQYF. This rearrangement joins TRBV7-2 to TRBJ2-7, with D hard to call. V was clipped by 5 bases and J by 0 bases, with 11 bases between them. In germline, CDR1 is SGHTA, CDR2 FQGNSA. The CDR3 runs 14 residues.

This clonotype was detected many times. The chain couples TRBV4-1 to TRBJ2-5; a weak D match, TRBD2 (5 bases). Trimming shortened V by 2 bases and J by 3 bases, and 13 bases separated the two germline ends. This CDR3 has 15 residues. CDR1 is MGHRA and CDR2 is YSYEKL in the germline V gene. For the CDR3, the DNA is TGCGCCAGCAGCCAATATCTCGGGGTAGAAGAGACCCAGTACTTC. Protein sequence: CASSQYLGVEETQYF.

The rearrangement joins TRBV6-4 to TRBJ2-2; 13 bases are shared with TRBD2. The CDR3 runs to 16 residues. V shed 6 bases and J 7 bases; nucleotides not matched to a gene: 8. CDR1 is MRHNA and CDR2 is SNTAGT in the germline V gene. The CDR3 reads CASRGRTSGSIGELFF. The CDR3 nucleotides read TGTGCCAGCAGGGGTCGGACTAGCGGGAGTATCGGGGAGCTGTTTTTT.

The rearrangement joins TRBV20-1 to TRBJ2-7, with no clear D. Trimming took off 1 base at V and 2 bases at J, with 9 bases between the two ends. From germline, CDR1 is DFQATT and CDR2 SNEGSKA (reference sequence). The CDR3 is 13 amino acids. The CDR3 spells CSARGGSTYEQYF. CDR3 nucleotides: TGCAGTGCTAGAGGGGGATCTACCTACGAGCAGTACTTC.

This clonotype appeared many times. This chain connects TRBV29-1 to TRBJ1-1; D not resolved. The CDR3 is made up of 11 amino acids. The V gene's germline CDR1 is SQVTM and CDR2 ANQGSEA. V was clipped by 4 bases and J by 1 base, with 4 bases between them. The CDR3 DNA is TGCAGCGTTGGACAGAACACTGAAGCTTTCTTT. Its translation is CSVGQNTEAFF. Full variable domain (remainder filled in from reference TRBV29-1 and TRBJ1-1): SAVISQKPSRDICQRGTSLTIQCQVDSQVTMMFWYRQQPGQSLTLIATANQGSEATYESGFVIDKFPISRPNLTFSTLTVSNMSPEDSSIYLCSVGQNTEAFFGQGTRLTVV.

This clonotype was counted many times. V and J are TRBV11-2 and TRBJ2-7; D uncertain. This CDR3 spans 14 amino acids. CDR1 and CDR2 (germline): SGHAT, FQNNGV. Trimming shortened V by 6 bases and J by 0 bases, and 12 bases separated the two germline ends. In nucleotides, the CDR3 is TGTGCCAGCAGAATACGAACCCTCTCCTACGAGCAGTACTTC. This codes for CASRIRTLSYEQYF.

V gene TRBV27 combines with J gene TRBJ1-2, with D perhaps matching TRBD1 (5 bases). From germline, CDR1 is MNHEY and CDR2 SMNVEV (reference sequence). CDR3 length equals 15 residues. The germline V and J ends were trimmed by 2 bases and 7 bases, with 17 bases remaining between them. The CDR3 here is CASSLAGQQLRGYTF. CDR3 DNA: TGTGCCAGCAGTTTAGCGGGGCAACAGTTGCGTGGCTACACCTTC.

This clonotype came up many times. The chain links TRBV12-3 or TRBV12-4 to TRBJ1-3, with 8 bases fitting TRBD1. The V gene end was trimmed by 7 bases and the J gene end by 5 bases; junction bases not matched to a gene: 7. The CDR3 sequence is 14 residues long. The CDR3 sequence is CASTGTGGRNTIYF. DNA of the CDR3: TGTGCCAGCACCGGGACAGGCGGCCGAAACACCATATATTTT.

At least ten counts were recorded for this clonotype. V usage is TRBV9 and J usage is TRBJ1-1, with TRBD1 matching over 7 bases. After removal of 3 bases from V and 4 bases from J, the junction contained 3 bases not matched to a gene. The germline CDR1 and CDR2 sequences are SGDLS and YYNGEE. CDR3 length: 13 residues. The CDR3 DNA sequence: TGTGCCAGCAGCGCAGGGGGAGGCACTGAAGCTTTCTTT. Translating it yields CASSAGGGTEAFF.

J is TRBJ2-7 and V is TRBV24-1; 11 nucleotides match TRBD2. Germline V gives CDR1 KGHDR, CDR2 SFDVKD. Trimming removed 4 bases from V and 4 bases from J; junction bases left unmatched: 2. CDR3 length equals 14 residues. CDR3 amino acids: CATSEASGGYEQYF. Here the CDR3 DNA reads TGTGCCACCAGTGAGGCTAGCGGGGGGTACGAGCAGTACTTC.